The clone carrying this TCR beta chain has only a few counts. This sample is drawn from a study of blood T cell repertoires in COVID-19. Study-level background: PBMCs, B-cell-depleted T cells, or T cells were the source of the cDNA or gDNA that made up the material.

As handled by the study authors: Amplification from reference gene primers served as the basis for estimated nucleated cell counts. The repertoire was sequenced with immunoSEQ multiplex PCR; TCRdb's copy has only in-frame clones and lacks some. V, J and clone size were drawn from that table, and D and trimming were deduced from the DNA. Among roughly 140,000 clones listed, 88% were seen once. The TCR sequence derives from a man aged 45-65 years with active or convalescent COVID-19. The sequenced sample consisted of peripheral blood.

Written as DNA, the CDR3 is TGTGCCAGCAGTGGTCTAGCTGAGACCCAGTACTTC. Protein sequence: CASSGLAETQYF. This sequence joins TRBV2 and TRBJ2-5, with a weak D call TRBD2 (5 bases). Trimming took 4 bases from V and 5 from J, leaving 8 bases between them. The germline CDR1 and CDR2 sequences are SNHLY and FYNNEI. CDR3 length: 12 residues.